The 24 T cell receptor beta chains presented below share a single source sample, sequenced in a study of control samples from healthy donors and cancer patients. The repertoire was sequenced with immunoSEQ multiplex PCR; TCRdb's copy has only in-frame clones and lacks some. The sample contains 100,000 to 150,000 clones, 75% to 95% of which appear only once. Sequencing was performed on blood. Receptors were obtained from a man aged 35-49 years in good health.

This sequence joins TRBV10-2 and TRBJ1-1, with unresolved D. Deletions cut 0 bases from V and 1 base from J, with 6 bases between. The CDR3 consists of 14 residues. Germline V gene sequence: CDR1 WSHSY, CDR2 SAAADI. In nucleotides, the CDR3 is TGCGCCAGCAGTGAGTCGGATGGGAACACTGAAGCTTTCTTT. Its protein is CASSESDGNTEAFF.

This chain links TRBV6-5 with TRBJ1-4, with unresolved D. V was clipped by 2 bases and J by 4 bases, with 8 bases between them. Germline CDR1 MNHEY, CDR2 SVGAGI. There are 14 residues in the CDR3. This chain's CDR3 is CASSYGLLNEKLFF. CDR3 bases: TGTGCCAGCAGTTACGGACTCCTTAATGAAAAACTGTTTTTT.

The CDR3 loop reads CASSSTPRGYTEAFF. The CDR3 DNA reads TGTGCCAGCAGTTCAACCCCGCGAGGGTACACTGAAGCTTTCTTT. This sequence joins TRBV7-8 and TRBJ1-1; no firm D call. Germline V gene data show CDR1 as SGHVS and CDR2 as FQNEAQ. The CDR3 loop spans 15 amino acids. Trimming took off 6 bases at V and 3 bases at J, with 17 bases between the two ends.

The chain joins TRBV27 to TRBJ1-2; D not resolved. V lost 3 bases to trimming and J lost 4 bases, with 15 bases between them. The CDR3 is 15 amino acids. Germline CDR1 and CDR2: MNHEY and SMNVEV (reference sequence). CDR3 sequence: CASSLDPRGPYGYTF. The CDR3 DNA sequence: TGTGCCAGCAGTTTGGACCCTCGAGGCCCCTATGGCTACACCTTC.

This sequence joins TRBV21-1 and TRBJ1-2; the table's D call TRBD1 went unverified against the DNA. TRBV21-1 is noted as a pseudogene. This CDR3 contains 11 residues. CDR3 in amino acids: CASSKGRQGSF. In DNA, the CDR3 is TGTGCCAGCAGCAAGGGGCGCCAAGGTTCCTTC.

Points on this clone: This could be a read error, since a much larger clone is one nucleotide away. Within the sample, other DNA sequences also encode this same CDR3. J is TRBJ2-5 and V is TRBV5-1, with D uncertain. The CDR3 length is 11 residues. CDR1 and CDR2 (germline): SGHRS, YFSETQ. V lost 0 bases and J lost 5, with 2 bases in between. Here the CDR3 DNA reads TGCGCCAGCAGCTTGGAGGAGACCCAGTACTTC. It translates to CASSLEETQYF.

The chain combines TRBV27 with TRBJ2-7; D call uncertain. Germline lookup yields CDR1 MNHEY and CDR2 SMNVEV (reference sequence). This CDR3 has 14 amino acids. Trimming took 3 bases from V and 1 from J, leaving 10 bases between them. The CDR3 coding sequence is TGTGCCAGCAGTTTTCTCCCATATTCCTACGAGCAGTACTTC. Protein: CASSFLPYSYEQYF.

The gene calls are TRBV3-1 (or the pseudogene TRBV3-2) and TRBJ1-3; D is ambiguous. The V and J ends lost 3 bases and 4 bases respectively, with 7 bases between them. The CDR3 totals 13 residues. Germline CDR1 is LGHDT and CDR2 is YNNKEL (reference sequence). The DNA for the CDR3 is TGTGCCAGCAGCCAGGGTGAAGGAAACACCATATATTTT. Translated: CASSQGEGNTIYF.

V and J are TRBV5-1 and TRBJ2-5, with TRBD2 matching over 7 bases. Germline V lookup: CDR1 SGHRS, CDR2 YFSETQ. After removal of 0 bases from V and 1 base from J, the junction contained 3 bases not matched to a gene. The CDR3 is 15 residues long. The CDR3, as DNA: TGCGCCAGCAGCTTGGGGTCTAGCGGCCAAGAGACCCAGTACTTC. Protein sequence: CASSLGSSGQETQYF.

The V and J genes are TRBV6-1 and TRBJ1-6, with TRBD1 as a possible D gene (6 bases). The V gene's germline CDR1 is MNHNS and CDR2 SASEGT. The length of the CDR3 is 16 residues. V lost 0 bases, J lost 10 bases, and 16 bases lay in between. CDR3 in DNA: TGTGCCAGCAGTGAAGCCGGGACATCGGTCTTCTCACCCCTCCACTTT. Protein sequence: CASSEAGTSVFSPLHF.

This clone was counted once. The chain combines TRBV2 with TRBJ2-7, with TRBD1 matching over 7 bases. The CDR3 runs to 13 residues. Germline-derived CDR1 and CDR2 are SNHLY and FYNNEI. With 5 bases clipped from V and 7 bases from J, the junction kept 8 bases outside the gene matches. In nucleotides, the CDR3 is TGTGCCAGCAGTCGACAGGGTGCGGGTGAGCAGTACTTC. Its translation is CASSRQGAGEQYF.

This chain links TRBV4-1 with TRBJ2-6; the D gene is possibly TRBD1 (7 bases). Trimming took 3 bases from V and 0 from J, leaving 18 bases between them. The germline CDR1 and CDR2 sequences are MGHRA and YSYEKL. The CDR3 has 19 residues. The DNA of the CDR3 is TGCGCCAGCAGCCAGCAGCCGGGACAGACTAGCTCTGGGGCCAACGTCCTGACTTTC. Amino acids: CASSQQPGQTSSGANVLTF.

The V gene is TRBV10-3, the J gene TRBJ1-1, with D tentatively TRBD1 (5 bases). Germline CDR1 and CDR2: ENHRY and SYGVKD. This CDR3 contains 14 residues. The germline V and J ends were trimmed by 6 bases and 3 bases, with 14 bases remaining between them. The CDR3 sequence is CAIREAQDHTEAFF. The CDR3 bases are TGTGCCATCAGAGAGGCACAGGACCACACTGAAGCTTTCTTT.

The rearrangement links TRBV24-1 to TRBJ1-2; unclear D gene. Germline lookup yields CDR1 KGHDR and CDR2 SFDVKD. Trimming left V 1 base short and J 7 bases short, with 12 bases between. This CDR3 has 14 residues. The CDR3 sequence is CATSDFSLSGGYTF. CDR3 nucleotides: TGTGCCACCAGTGATTTCTCGCTTTCTGGTGGCTACACCTTC.

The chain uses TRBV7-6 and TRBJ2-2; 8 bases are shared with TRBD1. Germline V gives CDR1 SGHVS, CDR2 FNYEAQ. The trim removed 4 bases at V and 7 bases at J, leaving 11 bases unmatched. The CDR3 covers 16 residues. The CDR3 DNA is TGTGCCAGCAGCTACCTGGTTTGGGGACAGGACGGGGAGCTGTTTTTT. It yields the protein CASSYLVWGQDGELFF.

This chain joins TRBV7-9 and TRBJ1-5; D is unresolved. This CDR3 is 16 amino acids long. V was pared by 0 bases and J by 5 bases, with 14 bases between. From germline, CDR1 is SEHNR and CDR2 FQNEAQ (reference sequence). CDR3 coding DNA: TGTGCCAGCAGCTTAGCGCTAAGAGGGAGAGATCAGCCCCAGCATTTT. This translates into CASSLALRGRDQPQHF. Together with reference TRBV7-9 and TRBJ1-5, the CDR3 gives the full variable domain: DTGVSQNPRHKITKRGQNVTFRCDPISEHNRLYWYRQTLGQGPEFLTYFQNEAQLEKSRLLSDRFSAERPKGSFSTLEIQRTEQGDSAMYLCASSLALRGRDQPQHFGDGTRLSIL.

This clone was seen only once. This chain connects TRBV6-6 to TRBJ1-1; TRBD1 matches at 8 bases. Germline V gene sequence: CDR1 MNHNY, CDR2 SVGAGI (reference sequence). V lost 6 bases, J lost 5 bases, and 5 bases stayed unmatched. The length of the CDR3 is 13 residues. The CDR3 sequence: CASRPGGSTEAFF. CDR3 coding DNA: TGTGCCAGCAGACCAGGGGGCTCTACTGAAGCTTTCTTT.

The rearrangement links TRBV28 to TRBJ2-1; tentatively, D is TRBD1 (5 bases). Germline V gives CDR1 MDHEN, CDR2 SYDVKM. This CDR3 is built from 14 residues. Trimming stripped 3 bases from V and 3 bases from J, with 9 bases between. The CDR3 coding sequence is TGTGCCAGCAGTTTCCAGGGCCGCTACAATGAGCAGTTCTTC. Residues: CASSFQGRYNEQFF.

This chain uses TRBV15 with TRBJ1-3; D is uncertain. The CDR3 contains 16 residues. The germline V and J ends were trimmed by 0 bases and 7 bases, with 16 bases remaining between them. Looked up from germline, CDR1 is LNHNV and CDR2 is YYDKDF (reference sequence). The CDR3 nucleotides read TGTGCCACCAGCAGAGAAACTGGAGAGCCATGGAACACCATATATTTT. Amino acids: CATSRETGEPWNTIYF.

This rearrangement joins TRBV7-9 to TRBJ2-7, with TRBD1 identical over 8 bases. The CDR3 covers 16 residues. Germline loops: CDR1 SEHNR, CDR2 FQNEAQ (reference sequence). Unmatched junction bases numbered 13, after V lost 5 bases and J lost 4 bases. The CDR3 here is CASSPRGGQGRYEQYF. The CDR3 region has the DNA TGTGCCAGCAGCCCCCGAGGTGGACAGGGTAGATACGAGCAGTACTTC.

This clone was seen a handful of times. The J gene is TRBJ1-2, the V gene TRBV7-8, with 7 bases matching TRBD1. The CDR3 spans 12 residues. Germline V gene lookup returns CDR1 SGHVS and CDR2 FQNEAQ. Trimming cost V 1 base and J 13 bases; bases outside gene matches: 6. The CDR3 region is CASSLGIGGITF. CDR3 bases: TGTGCCAGCAGCTTAGGTATAGGGGGCATCACCTTC. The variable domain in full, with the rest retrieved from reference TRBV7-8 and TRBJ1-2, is GAGVSQSPRYKVAKRGQDVALRCDPISGHVSLFWYQQALGQGPEFLTYFQNEAQLDKSGLPSDRFFAERPEGSVSTLKIQRTQQEDSAVYLCASSLGIGGITFGSGTRLTVV.

CDR3 residues: CSARTGIKLFF. CDR3 nucleotides: TGCAGTGCTAGAACAGGGATCAAACTGTTTTTT. The chain has TRBV20-1 and TRBJ1-4, with D perhaps TRBD1 (6 bases). Germline-derived CDR1 and CDR2 are DFQATT and SNEGSKA (reference sequence). The CDR3 extends over 11 amino acids. Trimming pared 2 bases from V and 11 bases from J, leaving 9 bases between.

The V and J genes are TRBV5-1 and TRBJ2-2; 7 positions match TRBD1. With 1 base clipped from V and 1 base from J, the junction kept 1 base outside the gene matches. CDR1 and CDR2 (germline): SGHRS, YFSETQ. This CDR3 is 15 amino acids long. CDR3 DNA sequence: TGCGCCAGCAGCTTGAGACAGGGGAACACCGGGGAGCTGTTTTTT. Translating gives CASSLRQGNTGELFF.

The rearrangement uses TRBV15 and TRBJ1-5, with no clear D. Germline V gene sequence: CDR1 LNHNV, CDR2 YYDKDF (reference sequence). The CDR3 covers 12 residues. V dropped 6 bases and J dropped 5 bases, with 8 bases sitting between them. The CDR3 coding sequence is TGTGCCACCAGTTTTGGCGATCAGCCCCAGCATTTT. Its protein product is CATSFGDQPQHF.